This is a list of T cell receptor beta chains from one sample in a study of blood T cell repertoires in COVID-19. TCRdb's table, derived via immunoSEQ multiplex PCR, lists solely in-frame clones and lacks some. The table records roughly 260,000 clones, approximately 79% of them present only once. The source material was peripheral blood. The source of these receptors is a woman aged 40 to 49 with active or convalescent COVID-19. Both conserved end residues are part of each CDR3. D genes are given only for firm matches. The size of a clone is reported for some rows only, either as once, few or many, or as a class for expanded clones.

v_gene	j_gene	abundance	d_gene	CDR3aa	CDR3nt
TRBV24-1	TRBJ2-5	NA	TRBD2	CATSVSGGIETQYF	TGTGCCACCAGTGTATCGGGGGGGATAGAGACCCAGTACTTC
TRBV10-1	TRBJ2-3	NA	NA	CASSRTGSGGDTQYF	TGCGCCAGCAGCCGTACCGGGTCCGGTGGAGATACGCAGTATTTT
TRBV28	TRBJ1-3	NA	NA	CASSLSGSGNTIYF	TGTGCCAGCAGTTTATCAGGGTCTGGAAACACCATATATTTT
TRBV4-1	TRBJ1-5	few	TRBD1	CASSPGQGSGNQPQHF	TGCGCCAGCAGCCCAGGACAGGGTTCGGGCAATCAGCCCCAGCATTTT
TRBV10-1	TRBJ1-2	NA	NA	CASSESATGDYGYTF	TGCGCCAGCAGTGAGTCCGCGACAGGAGATTATGGCTACACCTTC
TRBV4-1	TRBJ2-2	NA	NA	CASSQETGTNTGELFF	TGCGCCAGCAGCCAAGAGACCGGGACGAACACCGGGGAGCTGTTTTTT
TRBV5-1	TRBJ2-2	NA	NA	CASSLRQGGSGELFF	TGCGCCAGCAGCTTGAGGCAGGGAGGTTCCGGGGAGCTGTTTTTT
TRBV19	TRBJ1-5	NA	TRBD1	CASSTTGNGNQPQHF	TGTGCCAGTAGTACGACAGGGAACGGCAATCAGCCCCAGCATTTT
TRBV28	TRBJ2-1	few	NA	CASSPLGHPSSYNEQFF	TGTGCCAGCAGTCCCCTCGGACACCCGAGCTCCTACAATGAGCAGTTCTTC
TRBV2	TRBJ2-3	NA	TRBD2	CASSLDTSGVTDTQYF	TGTGCCAGCAGCCTCGATACTAGCGGGGTAACAGATACGCAGTATTTT
TRBV6-5	TRBJ1-1	NA	NA	CASSPNRENTEAFF	TGTGCCAGCAGTCCAAACAGGGAAAACACTGAAGCTTTCTTT
TRBV14	TRBJ1-1	NA	TRBD1	CASSSTGGSTEAFF	TGTGCCAGCAGTTCAACAGGGGGTAGCACTGAAGCTTTCTTT
TRBV30	TRBJ2-7	NA	NA	CAWSVLNGLVYEQYF	TGTGCCTGGAGTGTACTTAACGGTTTGGTCTACGAGCAGTACTTC
TRBV28	TRBJ1-2	NA	TRBD1	CASTNTGTGIYGYTF	TGTGCCAGCACAAATACCGGGACAGGTATCTATGGCTACACCTTC
TRBV7-3	TRBJ2-5	NA	NA	CASSLTREETQYF	TGTGCCAGCAGCTTAACAAGGGAGGAGACCCAGTACTTC
TRBV15	TRBJ1-1	NA	NA	CATSVGQLNTEAFF	TGTGCCACCAGCGTCGGACAGTTGAACACTGAAGCTTTCTTT
TRBV3-1/TRBV3-2	TRBJ1-1	NA	TRBD1	CASSPQGGTEAFF	TGTGCCAGCAGCCCTCAGGGGGGCACTGAAGCTTTCTTT
TRBV5-1	TRBJ2-3	NA	TRBD2	CASSYSGGGTDTQYF	TGCGCCAGCAGCTATAGCGGGGGTGGCACAGATACGCAGTATTTT
TRBV24-1	TRBJ1-2	once	NA	CATSDLGGNGYTF	TGTGCCACCAGTGATTTGGGGGGGAATGGCTACACCTTC
TRBV6-1	TRBJ1-2	once	NA	CASSEALDFNYGYTF	TGTGCCAGCAGTGAAGCTCTTGACTTTAACTATGGCTACACCTTC
TRBV6-5	TRBJ1-2	NA	TRBD1	CASSLRQGNYGYTF	TGTGCCAGCAGTCTGAGACAGGGGAACTATGGCTACACCTTC
TRBV6-1	TRBJ2-7	NA	TRBD2	CASSERGTYEQYF	TGTGCCAGCAGTGAGCGGGGGACCTACGAGCAGTACTTC
TRBV5-1	TRBJ1-2	few	TRBD1	CASSTGTGDIFGYTF	TGCGCCAGCAGCACCGGGACAGGGGACATATTCGGCTACACCTTC